These 31 T cell receptor beta chains were sequenced from one sample in a study of CD8+ T cells in alopecia areata. Treatment denoted: oral pan-JAK inhibitor, 5-10 mg twice daily. RNA was extracted and reverse transcribed into cDNA as the sequencing template. Measured with immunoSEQ multiplex PCR; TCRdb has only the in-frame clones, and not every one. Of roughly 120,000 clones in the sample, less than 75% were seen once. This specimen consisted of CD8+ T cells sorted from blood, obtained at week 4, from a patient treated with tofacitinib. The receptors here all came from a human donor with alopecia areata.

This clone showed up just a few times. The chain uses TRBV28 and TRBJ1-2; 7 positions match TRBD1. From germline, CDR1 is MDHEN and CDR2 SYDVKM. The CDR3 runs to 14 residues. The junction had 9 bases not matched to a gene; V was cut back by 8 bases and J by 3 bases. The CDR3 reads CASAYRGIDYGYTF. The CDR3, as DNA: TGTGCCAGCGCCTACAGGGGTATCGACTATGGCTACACCTTC.

This clone was detected a few times. J is TRBJ2-5 and V is TRBV30, with a possible D match to TRBD1 (5 bases). Germline V CDR1 and CDR2: GTSNPN, SVGIG (reference sequence). The V end was cut by 0 bases, the J end by 5 bases, with 16 bases between. The CDR3 sequence is 15 residues long. CDR3 residues: CAWSVLIQGWETQYF. CDR3 coding DNA: TGTGCCTGGAGTGTACTCATCCAGGGCTGGGAGACCCAGTACTTC.

The chain recombines TRBV11-2 with TRBJ2-1; D gene uncertain. In germline, CDR1 is SGHAT, CDR2 FQNNGV. The CDR3 extends over 12 amino acids. The V and J ends lost 7 bases and 7 bases respectively, with 11 bases between them. The CDR3 DNA reads TGTGCCAGCACTTGGACCGGGAATGAGCAGTTCTTC. Encoded protein: CASTWTGNEQFF.

This chain uses TRBV29-1 with TRBJ1-1; D uncertain. Germline V gene sequence: CDR1 SQVTM, CDR2 ANQGSEA. CDR3 size: 12 residues. V lost 6 bases to trimming and J lost 0 bases, with 8 bases between them. The CDR3 spells CSVRQMNTEAFF. The CDR3 nucleotides are TGCAGCGTGCGGCAGATGAACACTGAAGCTTTCTTT.

The chain combines TRBV15 with TRBJ2-5; possible D gene TRBD2, 6 bases. Trimming took 0 bases from V and 5 from J, leaving 13 bases between them. Looked up from germline, CDR1 is LNHNV and CDR2 is YYDKDF (reference sequence). The CDR3 length is 15 residues. DNA for the CDR3: TGTGCCACCAGCAGAGACCCCCGGGGGTCCGAGACCCAGTACTTC. Translating it yields CATSRDPRGSETQYF.

The table lists this clone with a few counts. Other DNA sequences within the sample encode an identical CDR3. The chain couples TRBV29-1 to TRBJ1-1; D is ambiguous. The CDR3 runs 9 residues. CDR1 is SQVTM, CDR2 ANQGSEA, per germline. Trimming pared 7 bases from V and 4 bases from J, leaving 4 bases between. The CDR3 nucleotides read TGCAGCGCCGGCACTGAAGCTTTCTTT. Residues: CSAGTEAFF.

The chain carries TRBV10-3 and TRBJ2-7, with D possibly being TRBD1 or TRBD2 (5 bases each). The CDR3 consists of 14 residues. The germline V and J ends were trimmed by 6 bases and 2 bases, with 14 bases remaining between them. Looked up from germline, CDR1 is ENHRY and CDR2 is SYGVKD. The CDR3 bases are TGTGCCATCAGACCCCCGGGACGGGCCTACGAGCAGTACTTC. This codes for CAIRPPGRAYEQYF.

The chain employs TRBV30 and TRBJ1-4, with D hard to call. Germline loops: CDR1 GTSNPN, CDR2 SVGIG (reference sequence). The CDR3 sequence is 13 residues long. V was cut by 1 base and J by 8 bases, with 11 bases left in between. CDR3 loop: CAWSARLEEKLFF. Written as DNA, the CDR3 is TGTGCCTGGAGTGCCCGTCTGGAGGAAAAACTGTTTTTT.

This clone was found a few times. The gene calls are TRBV27 and TRBJ1-2; D is ambiguous. The germline gives CDR1 MNHEY, CDR2 SMNVEV (reference sequence). The CDR3 totals 13 residues. V was shortened by 5 bases and J by 4 bases, with 11 bases between the two germline ends. The CDR3 region is CASSQHGTYGYTF. CDR3 nucleotide sequence: TGTGCCAGCAGTCAACACGGAACCTATGGCTACACCTTC.

The gene calls are TRBV30 and TRBJ1-4; D not resolved. V lost 2 bases and J lost 4, with 14 bases in between. This CDR3 has 15 residues. Germline V gene sequence: CDR1 GTSNPN, CDR2 SVGIG (reference sequence). CDR3 loop: CAWSLLAGINEKLFF. CDR3 DNA sequence: TGTGCCTGGAGTCTCTTAGCGGGGATTAATGAAAAACTGTTTTTT.

The genes are TRBV13 and TRBJ2-4; D is ambiguous. The V and J ends lost 4 bases and 0 bases respectively, with 10 bases between them. In germline, CDR1 is PRHDT, CDR2 FYEKMQ (reference sequence). CDR3 length: 15 residues. CDR3 coding DNA: TGTGCCAGCAGCTCTCAAGAGTTAGCCAAAAACATTCAGTACTTC. Amino acid sequence: CASSSQELAKNIQYF. Together with reference TRBV13 and TRBJ2-4, the CDR3 gives the full variable domain: AAGVIQSPRHLIKEKRETATLKCYPIPRHDTVYWYQQGPGQDPQFLISFYEKMQSDKGSIPDRFSAQQFSDYHSELNMSSLELGDSALYFCASSSQELAKNIQYFGAGTRLSVL.

The chain carries TRBV29-1 and TRBJ2-3, with D maybe TRBD1 (7 bases). Per germline, CDR1 SQVTM and CDR2 ANQGSEA. The CDR3 consists of 15 residues. With 4 bases removed from V and 4 bases from J, the gap between germline ends came to 18 bases. The CDR3, as DNA: TGCAGCGTTGGCGGGACAGCCGTATTCTCAGATACGCAGTATTTT. Encoded protein: CSVGGTAVFSDTQYF.

This chain connects TRBV30 to TRBJ1-5, with D possibly matching TRBD1 (6 bases). The CDR3 runs to 14 residues. Germline V gene lookup returns CDR1 GTSNPN and CDR2 SVGIG (reference sequence). V was trimmed by 1 base and J by 3 bases, leaving 10 bases between them. CDR3 amino acids: CAWSGTDLNQPQHF. In DNA, the CDR3 is TGTGCCTGGAGTGGGACAGACCTCAATCAGCCCCAGCATTTT.

The V gene is TRBV6-4, the J gene TRBJ2-3; tentatively, D is TRBD1 (7 bases). V lost 2 bases and J 5 bases, leaving 14 bases between the germline ends. The CDR3 sequence is 15 residues long. Germline CDR1 MRHNA, CDR2 SNTAGT. The CDR3 protein is CASSDGQVGGDTQYF. CDR3 bases: TGTGCCAGCAGTGACGGACAGGTGGGGGGAGATACGCAGTATTTT.

The chain joins TRBV6-1 to TRBJ1-1; 8 bases are a match to TRBD1. V was clipped by 7 bases and J by 5 bases; unmatched bases: 9. Germline CDR1 is MNHNS and CDR2 is SASEGT. The CDR3 totals 14 residues. The CDR3 region has the DNA TGTGCCAGCAAGCAGGCAGGGGGCGCGACTGAAGCTTTCTTT. Translated: CASKQAGGATEAFF.

The chain has TRBV7-9 and TRBJ2-5, with D unclear. Germline CDR1 reads SEHNR; CDR2 reads FQNEAQ (reference sequence). Trimming shortened V by 2 bases and J by 3 bases, and 16 bases separated the two germline ends. The CDR3 is 16 residues long. CDR3 in DNA: TGTGCCAGCAGCTTAATTGGTCGGTCGTTTGAAGAGACCCAGTACTTC. The encoded protein is CASSLIGRSFEETQYF.

This clone was detected a few times. This chain joins TRBV6-6 and TRBJ2-7; tentative D call: TRBD1 (5 bases). Germline V gives CDR1 MNHNY, CDR2 SVGAGI (reference sequence). The CDR3 sequence is 13 residues long. The V and J ends lost 2 bases and 6 bases respectively, with 11 bases between them. The CDR3 loop is CASSYMQGGEQYF. The CDR3 DNA reads TGTGCCAGCAGTTACATGCAGGGTGGCGAGCAGTACTTC.

This clone appeared a single time. The rearrangement uses TRBV9 and TRBJ2-7; the D gene is possibly TRBD2 (6 bases). The V gene's germline CDR1 is SGDLS and CDR2 YYNGEE. V shed 4 bases and J shed 5 bases, with 22 bases lying between them. The CDR3 length is 16 residues. Here the CDR3 DNA reads TGTGCCAGCAGCTCCGAAGATTGGACTACCCCCGACGAGCAGTACTTC. This translates into CASSSEDWTTPDEQYF.

This chain links TRBV5-6 with TRBJ1-1; 7 nucleotides agree with TRBD1. Losses at the gene ends were 2 bases for V and 5 bases for J; bases not matched to a gene: 3. This CDR3 contains 13 residues. Germline V gene data show CDR1 as SGHDT and CDR2 as YYEEEE. The CDR3 DNA reads as TGTGCCAGCAGCTTTGCAGGGGGAACTGAAGCTTTCTTT. This sequence encodes CASSFAGGTEAFF.

The chain uses TRBV30 and TRBJ2-6; D is unresolved. CDR1 GTSNPN and CDR2 SVGIG come from the germline V gene (reference sequence). The V end was cut by 7 bases, the J end by 3 bases, with 13 bases between. CDR3 length equals 14 residues. CDR3 sequence reads: CASSLGRGANVLTF. The CDR3, as DNA: TGTGCCTCCTCCCTAGGACGTGGGGCCAACGTCCTGACTTTC.

This clone came up a few times. This rearrangement joins TRBV30 to TRBJ1-1; D remains unclear. The CDR3 loop spans 14 amino acids. CDR1 is GTSNPN and CDR2 is SVGIG in the germline V gene (reference sequence). V lost 3 bases and J lost 1, with 12 bases in between. CDR3 bases: TGTGCCTGGAGCCCCGGTTGGGGGAACACTGAAGCTTTCTTT. Amino acid sequence: CAWSPGWGNTEAFF.

In DNA form, the CDR3 reads TGTGCCTGGTTGGGGATGAACACCGGGGAGCTGTTTTTT. As protein: CAWLGMNTGELFF. The V and J genes are TRBV30 and TRBJ2-2; D uncertain. The V end was cut by 5 bases, the J end by 1 base, with 8 bases between. The CDR3 runs 13 residues. In germline, CDR1 is GTSNPN, CDR2 SVGIG (reference sequence).

Only a few counts were recorded for this clone. The chain employs TRBV30 and TRBJ1-6, with TRBD1 as a possible D gene (5 bases). CDR3 length: 14 residues. V was clipped by 1 base and J by 4 bases, with 8 bases between them. CDR1 GTSNPN and CDR2 SVGIG come from the germline V gene (reference sequence). CDR3 bases: TGTGCCTGGAGTGATGGGGGGTATAATTCACCCCTCCACTTT. Translation gives CAWSDGGYNSPLHF.

This chain links TRBV30 with TRBJ2-7; D is tentatively TRBD1 or TRBD2 (6 bases each). V dropped 0 bases and J dropped 5 bases, with 11 bases sitting between them. The V gene's germline CDR1 is GTSNPN and CDR2 SVGIG (reference sequence). The CDR3 totals 13 residues. The CDR3 spells CAWSVLGGNEQYF. DNA for the CDR3: TGTGCCTGGAGTGTCCTAGGGGGGAACGAGCAGTACTTC.

J is TRBJ2-1 and V is TRBV11-2; no definite D call. CDR1 SGHAT and CDR2 FQNNGV come from the germline V gene. The V gene lost 3 bases and the J gene lost 7 bases, with 4 bases spanning the gap. The CDR3 is 11 residues long. CDR3 sequence reads: CASSFGNEQFF. In DNA, the CDR3 is TGTGCCAGCAGCTTCGGGAATGAGCAGTTCTTC. Combining the CDR3 with reference TRBV11-2 and TRBJ2-1 gives the whole variable domain EAGVAQSPRYKIIEKRQSVAFWCNPISGHATLYWYQQILGQGPKLLIQFQNNGVVDDSQLPKDRFSAERLKGVDSTLKIQPAKLEDSAVYLCASSFGNEQFFGPGTRLTVL.

V and J are TRBV4-1 and TRBJ1-1; TRBD1 agrees at 10 bases. From germline, CDR1 is MGHRA and CDR2 YSYEKL. The ends lost 8 bases at V and 10 bases at J; junction bases unmatched: 22. This CDR3 contains 17 residues. The CDR3: CASRGPGTGDSRVGAFF. Here the CDR3 DNA reads TGCGCCAGCCGGGGCCCCGGGACAGGGGATTCGCGGGTCGGAGCTTTCTTT.

This clone came up a few times. V and J are TRBV29-1 and TRBJ2-7, with D unresolved. Trimming removed 3 bases from V and 2 bases from J, with 5 bases in between. In germline, CDR1 is SQVTM, CDR2 ANQGSEA. The CDR3 runs 11 residues. CDR3 DNA: TGCAGCGTTGAGGAAACCTACGAGCAGTACTTC. Its protein is CSVEETYEQYF.

This clone has a handful of counts. The V and J genes are TRBV29-1 and TRBJ2-7; D unclear. Germline assignment: CDR1 SQVTM and CDR2 ANQGSEA. Trimming left V 0 bases short and J 2 bases short, with 8 bases between. The CDR3 loop spans 13 amino acids. CDR3 amino acids: CSVEDGDTYEQYF. In nucleotides, the CDR3 is TGCAGCGTTGAAGATGGTGACACCTACGAGCAGTACTTC.

This clone has just one count. V and J are TRBV7-9 and TRBJ1-6; D is unclear. The length of the CDR3 is 14 residues. V gave up 4 bases and J gave up 7 bases, with 11 bases separating them. Germline V gene data show CDR1 as SEHNR and CDR2 as FQNEAQ (reference sequence). CDR3 bases: TGTGCCAGCAGCTCCGGCGAAGGGAATTCACCCCTCCACTTT. Residues: CASSSGEGNSPLHF.

The chain employs TRBV7-9 and TRBJ1-2, with 8 nucleotides matching TRBD1. CDR3 length: 16 amino acids. CDR1 SEHNR and CDR2 FQNEAQ come from the germline V gene (reference sequence). The J segment lost 2 bases and the V segment lost 1 base, leaving 6 bases of the junction unmatched. The CDR3 region has the DNA TGTGCCAGCAGCTTAGGGACAGGGTGGGGAAACTATGGCTACACCTTC. Residues: CASSLGTGWGNYGYTF.

In its sample, this clone was seen once. The chain links TRBV2 to TRBJ2-7; D remains ambiguous. Trimming left V 3 bases short and J 3 bases short, with 9 bases between. This CDR3 region has 13 residues. Looked up from germline, CDR1 is SNHLY and CDR2 is FYNNEI. CDR3 bases: TGTGCCAGCAGTGACCCAGTACTCTACGAGCAGTACTTC. This codes for CASSDPVLYEQYF.